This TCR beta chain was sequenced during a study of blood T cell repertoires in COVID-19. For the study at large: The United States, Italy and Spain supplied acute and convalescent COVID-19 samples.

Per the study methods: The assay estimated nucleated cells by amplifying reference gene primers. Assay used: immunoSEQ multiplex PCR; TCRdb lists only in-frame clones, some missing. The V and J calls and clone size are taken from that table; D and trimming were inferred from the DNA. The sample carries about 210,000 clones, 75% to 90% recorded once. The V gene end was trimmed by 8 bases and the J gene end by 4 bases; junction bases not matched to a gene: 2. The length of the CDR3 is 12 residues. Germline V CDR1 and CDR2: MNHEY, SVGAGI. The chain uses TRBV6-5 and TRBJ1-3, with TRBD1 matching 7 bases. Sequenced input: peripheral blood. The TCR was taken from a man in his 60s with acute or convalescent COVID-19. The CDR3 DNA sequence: TGTGCCAGCGAGGGGGCCGGAAACACCATATATTTT. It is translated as CASEGAGNTIYF.